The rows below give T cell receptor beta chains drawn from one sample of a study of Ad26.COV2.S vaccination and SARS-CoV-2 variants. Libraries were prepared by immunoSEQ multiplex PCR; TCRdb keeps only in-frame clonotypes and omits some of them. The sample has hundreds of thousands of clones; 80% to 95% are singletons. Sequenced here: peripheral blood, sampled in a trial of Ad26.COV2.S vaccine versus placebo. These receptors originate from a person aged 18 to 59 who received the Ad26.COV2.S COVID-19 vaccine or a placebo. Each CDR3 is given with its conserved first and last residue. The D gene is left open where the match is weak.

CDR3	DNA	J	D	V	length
CASSYPTQTIGDTEAFF	TGTGCCAGCAGTTATCCGACCCAAACCATCGGGGACACTGAAGCTTTCTTT	TRBJ1-1	-	TRBV6-2/TRBV6-3	17
CASSLASGHYEQYF	TGTGCCAGCAGCTTAGCGAGTGGCCACTACGAGCAGTACTTC	TRBJ2-7	-	TRBV7-6	14
CAWSPPWASPFNEQFF	TGTGCCTGGAGTCCCCCCTGGGCTAGCCCTTTTAATGAGCAGTTCTTC	TRBJ2-1	-	TRBV30	16
CASSFRPFPDTQYF	TGTGCCAGCAGCTTTCGGCCTTTCCCAGATACGCAGTATTTT	TRBJ2-3	-	TRBV7-3	14
CASGDRARETQYF	TGTGCCAGTGGTGACAGGGCCCGAGAGACCCAGTACTTC	TRBJ2-5	TRBD1	TRBV19	13
CSVRPTLNTEAFF	TGCAGCGTTCGCCCGACACTGAACACTGAAGCTTTCTTT	TRBJ1-1	-	TRBV29-1	13
CASGYIDLYGYTF	TGTGCCAGCGGATACATCGACCTCTATGGCTACACCTTC	TRBJ1-2	-	TRBV5-4	13
CASSLEGIQPQHF	TGTGCCAGCAGCTTGGAAGGGATCCAGCCCCAGCATTTT	TRBJ1-5	-	TRBV5-8	13
CSVEAAGVAESYEQYF	TGCAGCGTTGAAGCCGCGGGGGTAGCGGAATCCTACGAGCAGTACTTC	TRBJ2-7	TRBD2	TRBV29-1	16
CASSLRRGGVEKLFF	TGTGCCAGCAGCCTACGAAGGGGGGGAGTGGAAAAACTGTTTTTT	TRBJ1-4	-	TRBV3-1/TRBV3-2	15
CASSDRQGDEKLFF	TGTGCCAGCAGTGATCGGCAGGGCGATGAAAAACTGTTTTTT	TRBJ1-4	-	TRBV6-1	14